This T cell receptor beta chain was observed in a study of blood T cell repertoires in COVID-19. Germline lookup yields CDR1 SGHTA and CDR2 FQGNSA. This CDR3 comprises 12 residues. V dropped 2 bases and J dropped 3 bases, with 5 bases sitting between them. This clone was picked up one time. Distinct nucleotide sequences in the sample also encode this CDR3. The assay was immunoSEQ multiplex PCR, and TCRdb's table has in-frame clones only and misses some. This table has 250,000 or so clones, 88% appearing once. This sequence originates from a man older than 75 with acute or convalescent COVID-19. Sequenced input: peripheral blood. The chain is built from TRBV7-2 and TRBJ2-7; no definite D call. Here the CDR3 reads CASSLSGYEQYF. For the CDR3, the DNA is TGTGCCAGCAGCTTATCGGGCTACGAGCAGTACTTC.